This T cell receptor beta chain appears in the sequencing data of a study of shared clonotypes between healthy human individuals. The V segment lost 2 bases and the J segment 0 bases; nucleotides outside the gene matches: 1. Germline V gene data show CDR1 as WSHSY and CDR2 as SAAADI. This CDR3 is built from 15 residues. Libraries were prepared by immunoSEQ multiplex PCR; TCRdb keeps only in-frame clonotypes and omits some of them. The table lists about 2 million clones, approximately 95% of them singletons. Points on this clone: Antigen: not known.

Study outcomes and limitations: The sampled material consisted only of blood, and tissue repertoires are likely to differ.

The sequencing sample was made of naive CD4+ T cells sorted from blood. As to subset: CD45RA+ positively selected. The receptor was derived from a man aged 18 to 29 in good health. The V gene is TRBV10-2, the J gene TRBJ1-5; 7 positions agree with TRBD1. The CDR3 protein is CASSETGASNQPQHF. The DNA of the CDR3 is TGCGCCAGCAGTGAGACAGGGGCTAGCAATCAGCCCCAGCATTTT.